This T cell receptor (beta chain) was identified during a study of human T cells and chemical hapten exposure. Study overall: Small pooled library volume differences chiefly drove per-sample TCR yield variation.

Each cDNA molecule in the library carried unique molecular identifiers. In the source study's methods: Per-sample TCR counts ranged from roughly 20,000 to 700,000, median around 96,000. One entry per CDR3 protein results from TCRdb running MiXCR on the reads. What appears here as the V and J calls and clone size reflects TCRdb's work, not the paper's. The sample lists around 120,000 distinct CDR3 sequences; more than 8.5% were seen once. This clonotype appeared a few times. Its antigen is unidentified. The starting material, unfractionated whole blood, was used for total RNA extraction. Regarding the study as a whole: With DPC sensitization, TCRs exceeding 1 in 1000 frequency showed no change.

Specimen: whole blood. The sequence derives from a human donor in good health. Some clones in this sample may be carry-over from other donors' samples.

The CDR3 DNA is TGTGCCACCAGTGATGTGAATTACAATGAGCAGTTCTTC. It encodes CATSDVNYNEQFF. The chain has TRBV24-1 and TRBJ2-1; D gene ambiguous. CDR3 size: 13 residues. V lost 3 bases and J lost 4, with 6 bases in between. Per the germline V gene, CDR1 is KGHDR and CDR2 is SFDVKD.